Below are 6 T cell receptor beta chains sequenced from a single sample in a study of blood T cell repertoires in COVID-19. Only in-frame clones appear in the TCRdb table, and some are missing; sequencing was by immunoSEQ multiplex PCR. Seen here are over 150,000 clones, more than 75% observed once, and the top ten hold 2% to 3%. What was sequenced was peripheral blood. Receptors originate from a man younger than 35 with acute or convalescent COVID-19.

CDR3 protein: CASSFTGTFQETQYF. CDR3 nucleotide sequence: TGTGCCAGTAGTTTCACAGGAACTTTCCAAGAGACCCAGTACTTC. The V call is TRBV19, the J call TRBJ2-5, with D possibly matching TRBD1 (5 bases). Germline loops: CDR1 LNHDA, CDR2 SQIVND (reference sequence). The CDR3 loop spans 15 amino acids. Trimming took off 5 bases at V and 1 base at J, with 14 bases between the two ends.

This clone was seen just once. The chain employs TRBV7-5 and TRBJ2-3; the table gives TRBD1 as D, unverified against the DNA. TRBV7-5 counts as a pseudogene. The CDR3 consists of 12 residues. The CDR3 loop is CVRRQPRDTQYF. CDR3 in DNA: TGTGTCAGAAGACAGCCGAGAGATACGCAGTATTTT.

This clone has only one observation. This chain uses TRBV5-6 with TRBJ1-1, with D possibly TRBD1 on 5 matching bases. The CDR3 extends over 14 amino acids. Germline loops: CDR1 SGHDT, CDR2 YYEEEE. V lost 6 bases and J lost 3, with 15 bases in between. CDR3 loop: CASTVTGGDTEAFF. CDR3 nucleotide sequence: TGTGCCAGCACGGTAACCGGGGGAGACACTGAAGCTTTCTTT.

This chain's CDR3 is CASSSDGSSEAFF. The CDR3 bases are TGTGCCAGCAGCTCAGACGGGAGCTCCGAAGCTTTCTTT. V gene TRBV3-1 (or the pseudogene TRBV3-2) combines with J gene TRBJ1-1; D not resolved. The CDR3 spans 13 residues. CDR1 is LGHDT, CDR2 YNNKEL, per germline (reference sequence). Trimming pared 5 bases from V and 8 bases from J, leaving 15 bases between.

The chain employs TRBV7-2 and TRBJ2-2, with D unclear. Germline loops: CDR1 SGHTA, CDR2 FQGNSA. Trimming removed 2 bases from V and 4 bases from J, with 11 bases in between. The CDR3 is 15 residues long. The CDR3 protein is CASSLFSGVTGELFF. In DNA, the CDR3 is TGTGCCAGCAGCTTATTCTCGGGTGTCACCGGGGAGCTGTTTTTT.

The gene calls are TRBV5-1 and TRBJ2-3, with a possible D match to TRBD2 (7 bases). This CDR3 region has 19 residues. The germline V gene has CDR1 SGHRS and CDR2 YFSETQ. Trimming left V 0 bases short and J 3 bases short, with 23 bases between. CDR3 residues: CASSLAEGASGGRTDTQYF. CDR3 DNA: TGCGCCAGCAGCTTGGCCGAAGGGGCCTCGGGGGGCAGGACAGATACGCAGTATTTT.